This is a list of T cell receptor beta chains from one sample in a study of blood T cell repertoires in COVID-19. Measured with immunoSEQ multiplex PCR; TCRdb has only the in-frame clones, and not every one. The data show some 170,000 clones, with about 79% seen just once and about 25% held by the top ten. Sequences were obtained from peripheral blood. These receptors were taken from a woman between 65 and 79 years old with acute or convalescent COVID-19. Both conserved end residues are part of each CDR3. The D gene is left open where the match is weak. Only part of the rows carry a size: once, few, many, or a class if the clone is expanded.

TRBV6-5	14	TRBJ1-1	TRBD1	NA	TGTGCCAGCACCTGGACAGGGGCGGGCACTGAAGCTTTCTTT	CASTWTGAGTEAFF
TRBV12-3/TRBV12-4	13	TRBJ2-1	TRBD1	NA	TGTGCCAGCAGTCTGGACAGGTACAATGAGCAGTTCTTC	CASSLDRYNEQFF
TRBV6-6	14	TRBJ1-2	TRBD1	NA	TGTGCCAGCAGGACCTCAGGGGGCGAGGGCGGCTACACCTTC	CASRTSGGEGGYTF
TRBV4-1	15	TRBJ2-3	NA	once	TGCGCCAGCAGCCTTATAGATCAGGGGACAGATACGCAGTATTTT	CASSLIDQGTDTQYF
TRBV5-6	15	TRBJ2-3	NA	NA	TGTGCCAGCAGCTTGGTGCAGCGAAGCACAGATACGCAGTATTTT	CASSLVQRSTDTQYF
TRBV3-1/TRBV3-2	13	TRBJ2-7	NA	NA	TGTGCCAGCAGCCGCGAGGGAGCGTACGAGCAGTACTTC	CASSREGAYEQYF
TRBV6-5	14	TRBJ1-3	TRBD1	NA	TGTGCCAGCAGCACAGGGGCCTCTGGAAACACCATATATTTT	CASSTGASGNTIYF
TRBV25-1	13	TRBJ1-2	NA	NA	NA	CASSSSGDRIQDF
TRBV5-1	17	TRBJ2-1	TRBD1	few	TGCGCCAGCAGTCCTCAAGACAGGGGGCCATACTACAATGAGCAGTTCTTC	CASSPQDRGPYYNEQFF
TRBV6-5	12	TRBJ1-4	NA	few	TGTGCCAGCAGGCTTACAGGGGAAAAACTGTTTTTT	CASRLTGEKLFF
TRBV19	15	TRBJ1-5	NA	NA	TGTGCCAGTCGATTTAAGGGGAATAGCAATCAGCCCCAGCATTTT	CASRFKGNSNQPQHF
TRBV10-3	14	TRBJ1-1	TRBD1	NA	TGTGCCACCGTAAAAGGGACAGATAACACTGAAGCTTTCTTT	CATVKGTDNTEAFF
TRBV6-5	15	TRBJ2-3	NA	NA	TGTGCCAGTAAATCAGGGGATATCACAACGAATACGCAGTATTTT	CASKSGDITTNTQYF
TRBV5-1	17	TRBJ2-1	TRBD2	NA	TGCGCCAGCAGCTTGGGAGGTAGCGGGTTAGTGGCGAATGAGCAGTTCTTC	CASSLGGSGLVANEQFF
TRBV5-4	14	TRBJ2-1	NA	NA	TGTGCCAGCAGTAAGGGGGAGGGCTACAATGAGCAGTTCTTC	CASSKGEGYNEQFF
TRBV7-9	15	TRBJ2-5	NA	NA	TGTGCCAGCAGCTCCCTGGCGGGGCTCCAAGAGACCCAGTACTTC	CASSSLAGLQETQYF
TRBV29-1	11	TRBJ1-2	NA	NA	TGCAGCGTCCTAACAGGGACGGGCTACACCTTC	CSVLTGTGYTF
TRBV5-1	15	TRBJ2-1	TRBD2	NA	TGCGCCAGCAGCACCCTTAGCGGGAGAATCGATGAGCAGTTCTTC	CASSTLSGRIDEQFF
TRBV5-1	18	TRBJ2-3	TRBD2	once	TGCGCCAGCAGCGCCCTGGGACTAGCGGGAGTAGGTATTGATACGCAGTATTTT	CASSALGLAGVGIDTQYF
TRBV27	12	TRBJ2-3	TRBD2	NA	TGTGCCAGCGGATCAACGGGGGGTACGCAGTATTTT	CASGSTGGTQYF
TRBV6-5	16	TRBJ1-3	TRBD1	NA	TGTGCCAGCAGTTACTCGGGACAGGGGACTGGAAACACCATATATTTT	CASSYSGQGTGNTIYF
TRBV29-1	13	TRBJ1-1	NA	NA	TGCAGTGGGACTCCGGCGGTGAACACTGAAGCTTTCTTT	CSGTPAVNTEAFF
TRBV29-1	14	TRBJ1-2	NA	NA	TGCAGCGTTGAAGAGGCCGGAGCTAACTATGGCTACACCTTC	CSVEEAGANYGYTF
TRBV4-2	16	TRBJ1-3	NA	NA	TGTGCCAGCAGCCAAGATGTATTAGCCTCTGGAAACACCATATATTTT	CASSQDVLASGNTIYF
TRBV5-1	20	TRBJ2-3	NA	NA	TGCGCCAGCAGCTTGGAAAAGATGCGGGTTATAACTTCAAGCACAGATACGCAGTATTTT	CASSLEKMRVITSSTDTQYF
TRBV27	12	TRBJ2-7	TRBD2	few	TGTGCCAGCAGGTCGGGGGGAGGGGAGCAGTACTTC	CASRSGGGEQYF
TRBV2	14	TRBJ1-5	NA	NA	TGTGCCAGCAGTGCGGGCAGGGAGGACCAGCCCCAGCATTTT	CASSAGREDQPQHF
TRBV7-3	14	TRBJ2-3	TRBD2	NA	TGTGCCAGCAGCACCAGGACTAGCGGAGATACGCAGTATTTT	CASSTRTSGDTQYF
TRBV27	13	TRBJ2-1	TRBD1	NA	TGTGCCAGCAGTCGGGACAGGGTCGATGAGCAGTTCTTC	CASSRDRVDEQFF
TRBV24-1	13	TRBJ2-2	NA	NA	TGTGCCACAACTGCAGGGGACCCCGGGGAGCTGTTTTTT	CATTAGDPGELFF
TRBV24-1	16	TRBJ1-5	NA	NA	TGTGCCACCAGTGATTTGATGACAGAGCGTAATCAGCCCCAGCATTTT	CATSDLMTERNQPQHF
TRBV4-1	17	TRBJ2-7	NA	NA	TGCGCCAGCAGCCAGAGGGCCCCGGGACTCCTACCTTACGAGCAGTACTTC	CASSQRAPGLLPYEQYF
TRBV6-5	15	TRBJ1-2	TRBD1	NA	TGTGCCAGCAGTAGAAACAGGGGGGCTGTTGATGGCTACACCTTC	CASSRNRGAVDGYTF
TRBV18	14	TRBJ1-1	NA	NA	TGTGCCAGCTCACCGTCAGGGGACCACACTGAAGCTTTCTTT	CASSPSGDHTEAFF
TRBV30	13	TRBJ1-2	NA	NA	TGTGCCTGGAGTCCCGACATACGGGGTGGCTACACCTTC	CAWSPDIRGGYTF
TRBV30	18	TRBJ1-2	NA	NA	TGTGCCTGGAGCCCCATGCCGGACAGAGCGATAGCTAACTATGGCTACACCTTC	CAWSPMPDRAIANYGYTF
TRBV2	13	TRBJ2-7	TRBD2	NA	TGTGCCAGCAGCGTCGGGGGGACTGTCGAGCAGTACTTC	CASSVGGTVEQYF
TRBV4-2	15	TRBJ2-5	TRBD1	many	TGTGCCAGCAGCCCCTGGACAGGACAACAAGAGACCCAGTACTTC	CASSPWTGQQETQYF
TRBV5-1	12	TRBJ2-5	NA	NA	TGCGCCAGCCGACCCAGGGGAGAGACCCAGTACTTC	CASRPRGETQYF
TRBV4-1	15	TRBJ1-2	NA	NA	TGCGCCAGCAGCCAAGGATTAAGGGGCGCGGATGGCTACACCTTC	CASSQGLRGADGYTF
TRBV10-3	17	TRBJ2-3	TRBD1	once	TGTGCCATCAGTGAGGGAAGGGGACAGACGGGCACAGATACGCAGTATTTT	CAISEGRGQTGTDTQYF
TRBV19	14	TRBJ1-2	TRBD1	NA	TGTGCCAGTAGTAGAACACAGGGGTTATATGGCTACACCTTC	CASSRTQGLYGYTF
TRBV19	14	TRBJ2-2	NA	once	TGTGCCAGTAGTAGTCAGGGGAAGACCGGGGAGCTGTTTTTT	CASSSQGKTGELFF